The rows below give T cell receptor beta chains drawn from one sample of a study of Graves' ophthalmopathy and Graves' hyperthyroidism. TCRdb fed the multiplex PCR reads into MiXCR, producing one record per CDR3 protein. The sample has 200,000 to 250,000 distinct CDR3 sequences; over 25% are singletons. The sample comprised peripheral blood. The receptors were sampled from a man aged 50 to 60 with Graves' ophthalmopathy. Both conserved end residues are trimmed from each CDR3. Each record gives: V gene, CDR3 protein.

TRBV19 | ASSIGSGRSNYGYT
TRBV18 | ASSPPMGAQY
TRBV6-1 | ASDWSGSDQPQH
TRBV7-9 | ASSQRTGSETQY
TRBV10-3 | ATTDTKGDQPQH
TRBV9 | ASSVATGSMNTEAF
TRBV20-1 | SAQSSSYEQY
TRBV13 | ASSLGLSGEQY
TRBV28 | ASSLPGLQGETQY
TRBV12-3/TRBV12-4 | ASRTGTGAPGELF
TRBV20-1 | SASRFPKVYEQY
TRBV6-1 | ASSERGRANNEQF
TRBV19 | ASSLTVNTEAF
TRBV30 | ASTGQGWSPLH
TRBV6-1 | ASLDRDSYYEQY
TRBV12-3/TRBV12-4 | ASSFGGTGAKNIQY
TRBV11-2 | ASSRIGQGASGNTIY
TRBV15 | ATRGTRWYGYT
TRBV6-1 | ASMREVASAEAF
TRBV20-1 | SALQWDEQY
TRBV4-1 | ASSQVKLAELEAF
TRBV27 | ASSLSRVTSETQY
TRBV28 | ASTPMAGETQY
TRBV28 | ASSSRTSGREIGETQY
TRBV6-2/TRBV6-3 | ASSFYRKGQPQH
TRBV9 | ASSVSLTGGAYEQY
TRBV29-1 | SAVFRALNTEAF
TRBV28 | ASNRGAQETQY
TRBV12-3/TRBV12-4 | ASSPGLAVGELF
TRBV7-2 | ASSPRQGATGETQY
TRBV28 | ASSLIQSNTEAF
TRBV7-8 | ASSLAQGAAGYT
TRBV7-9 | ASSQAGGKTDTQY
TRBV28 | ASSPSTGTAPEQY
TRBV5-6 | ASSLDGTPLYYGYT
TRBV25-1 | ASRETGDTEAF
TRBV24-1 | ATSLTAQVETQY
TRBV3-1 | ASRLEASGSGYT
TRBV7-2 | ASSLESVERETQY
TRBV7-2 | ASSLPFRGAGELF
TRBV6-2/TRBV6-3 | ASRTLDSPFYGYT
TRBV5-4 | ASSFDLASALETQY
TRBV6-5 | ASRFPEGGLDTEAF
TRBV5-1 | ASSLWTSGRLVGEQY
TRBV6-1 | ASSEGLRQY
TRBV11-2 | ASSPVVGSNYEQY
TRBV29-1 | SVVDFNTGELF
TRBV20-1 | SAVGGGKSEQY
TRBV20-1 | SARDSVWGNQPQH
TRBV10-3 | AISERETGMNSPLH
TRBV6-1 | ASHTDRVLNSPLH
TRBV7-9 | ASSAAGTRGEQY
TRBV7-8 | ASSDDRGEAF
TRBV7-3 | ASSPGGTGPYGYT
TRBV2 | ASANPLGSETQY
TRBV4-1 | ASSQDWVKETQY
TRBV27 | ASIPPGWSYGYT
TRBV7-2 | ASSSRGGRGEQY
TRBV28 | ASSLGTKYQETQY
TRBV12-3/TRBV12-4 | ASSHGQFNEQY